A selection of T cell receptor beta chains follows, all from one sample in a study of CD8+CD57+ T cells in acquired aplastic anemia. TCRdb ran MiXCR on the reads and lists one entry per CDR3 protein. The profile shows some 48,000 distinct CDR3 sequences, approximately 78% of them singletons. Sequenced input: sorted CD4+, CD8+, or CD8+CD57+ T cells (not recorded which) from PBMCs. The receptors originated from a human donor in good health, serving as a control. Each CDR3 is given with its conserved first and last residue. D genes are given only for firm matches. Clone size is given for some rows only: seen once, a few or many times, or a class if the clone is expanded.

j_gene: TRBJ2-3
d_gene: -
v_gene: TRBV11-1
abundance: -
CDR3aa: CASSVVLVGSTDTQYF
CDR3nt: TGTGCCAGCAGCGTAGTATTGGTCGGGAGTACAGATACGCAGTATTTT

j_gene: TRBJ2-3
d_gene: -
v_gene: TRBV20-1
abundance: medium-sized
CDR3aa: CSARGPRGEDSNTDTQYF
CDR3nt: TGCAGTGCTAGAGGCCCCCGCGGGGAGGACTCTAACACAGATACGCAGTATTTT

j_gene: TRBJ2-7
d_gene: -
v_gene: TRBV20-1
abundance: -
CDR3aa: CSARSIGGGSYEQYF
CDR3nt: TGCAGTGCTAGGAGTATTGGGGGAGGATCCTACGAGCAGTACTTC

j_gene: TRBJ2-7
d_gene: TRBD2
v_gene: TRBV9
abundance: many
CDR3aa: CASSLGTSDSYEQYF
CDR3nt: TGTGCCAGCAGCCTAGGGACTAGCGACTCCTACGAGCAGTACTTC

j_gene: TRBJ1-3
d_gene: -
v_gene: TRBV25-1
abundance: -
CDR3aa: CASSEYSTIYF
CDR3nt: TGTGCCAGCAGTGAATATAGCACCATATATTTT

j_gene: TRBJ2-1
d_gene: TRBD2
v_gene: TRBV6-1
abundance: -
CDR3aa: CASIPTGTSGVNNKQFF
CDR3nt: TGTGCCAGCATTCCAACCGGGACTAGCGGGGTAAACAATAAGCAGTTCTTC

j_gene: TRBJ1-5
d_gene: -
v_gene: TRBV7-8
abundance: -
CDR3aa: CASSHYSNQPQHF
CDR3nt: TGTGCCAGCAGCCATTATAGCAATCAGCCCCAGCATTTT

j_gene: TRBJ2-5
d_gene: -
v_gene: TRBV25-1
abundance: -
CDR3aa: CASSAPGKQETQYF
CDR3nt: TGTGCCAGCAGTGCCCCAGGCAAACAAGAGACCCAGTACTTC

j_gene: TRBJ1-5
d_gene: -
v_gene: TRBV10-2
abundance: -
CDR3aa: CASSERQGGSQPQHF
CDR3nt: TGCGCCAGCAGTGAGCGGCAGGGAGGGAGTCAGCCCCAGCATTTT

j_gene: TRBJ1-4
d_gene: -
v_gene: TRBV15
abundance: -
CDR3aa: CATAERPINEKLFF
CDR3nt: TGTGCCACCGCCGAGAGGCCGATTAATGAAAAACTGTTTTTT

j_gene: TRBJ1-5
d_gene: -
v_gene: TRBV15
abundance: few
CDR3aa: CATSRDVQPQHF
CDR3nt: TGTGCCACCAGCAGGGATGTTCAGCCCCAGCATTTT

j_gene: TRBJ2-3
d_gene: -
v_gene: TRBV10-3
abundance: -
CDR3aa: CAIRGDSRWDTQYF
CDR3nt: TGTGCCATCAGGGGGGACTCGCGATGGGATACGCAGTATTTT

j_gene: TRBJ1-3
d_gene: -
v_gene: TRBV25-1
abundance: -
CDR3aa: CAPGRALTGNTIYF
CDR3nt: TGTGCCCCGGGGCGGGCGCTTACTGGAAACACCATATATTTT

j_gene: TRBJ2-3
d_gene: TRBD2
v_gene: TRBV2
abundance: -
CDR3aa: CASRGGPFPDTQYF
CDR3nt: TGTGCCAGCAGGGGAGGGCCTTTCCCAGATACGCAGTATTTT

j_gene: TRBJ2-3
d_gene: TRBD2
v_gene: TRBV10-3
abundance: few
CDR3aa: CAIMPGLAGGLDTQYF
CDR3nt: TGTGCCATCATGCCGGGACTAGCGGGGGGTTTAGATACGCAGTATTTT

j_gene: TRBJ1-5
d_gene: -
v_gene: TRBV19
abundance: -
CDR3aa: CASSIDTFMEPQHF
CDR3nt: TGTGCCAGTAGTATAGATACGTTTATGGAGCCCCAGCATTTT

j_gene: TRBJ1-6
d_gene: -
v_gene: TRBV19
abundance: once
CDR3aa: CAGLDSPFGPLHF
CDR3nt: TGTGCCGGTCTTGACAGTCCCTTTGGGCCCCTCCACTTT

j_gene: TRBJ2-5
d_gene: -
v_gene: TRBV19
abundance: -
CDR3aa: CASSIRGATQETQYF
CDR3nt: TGTGCCAGTAGTATTCGGGGGGCCACCCAAGAGACCCAGTACTTC

j_gene: TRBJ1-1
d_gene: -
v_gene: TRBV25-1
abundance: -
CDR3aa: CASSLLGERAEAFF
CDR3nt: TGTGCCAGCAGTTTGCTGGGCGAAAGGGCTGAAGCTTTCTTT

j_gene: TRBJ1-5
d_gene: -
v_gene: TRBV7-2
abundance: -
CDR3aa: CASSTGWWGLPQHF
CDR3nt: TGTGCCAGCAGCACCGGGTGGTGGGGTCTTCCCCAGCATTTT

j_gene: TRBJ1-2
d_gene: TRBD1
v_gene: TRBV27
abundance: many
CDR3aa: CASSEGTGGGYGYTF
CDR3nt: TGTGCCAGCAGTGAGGGGACAGGGGGCGGCTATGGCTACACCTTC

j_gene: TRBJ2-5
d_gene: -
v_gene: TRBV7-9
abundance: -
CDR3aa: CASSLGLQETQYF
CDR3nt: TGTGCCAGCAGCTTGGGATTACAAGAGACCCAGTACTTC

j_gene: TRBJ2-1
d_gene: TRBD2
v_gene: TRBV20-1
abundance: -
CDR3aa: CSAILGAGGDEQFF
CDR3nt: TGCAGTGCTATCCTGGGGGCGGGAGGGGATGAGCAGTTCTTC

j_gene: TRBJ1-6
d_gene: -
v_gene: TRBV2
abundance: -
CDR3aa: CASSDGQGTGSPLHF
CDR3nt: TGTGCCAGCAGTGACGGTCAGGGAACGGGATCACCCCTCCACTTT

j_gene: TRBJ2-5
d_gene: -
v_gene: TRBV10-3
abundance: -
CDR3aa: CAISDSPETQYF
CDR3nt: TGTGCCATCAGTGACAGCCCAGAGACCCAGTACTTC

j_gene: TRBJ2-7
d_gene: -
v_gene: TRBV7-9
abundance: once
CDR3aa: CASSPPEAYEQYF
CDR3nt: TGTGCCAGCAGCCCCCCGGAAGCCTACGAGCAGTACTTC

j_gene: TRBJ1-2
d_gene: -
v_gene: TRBV19
abundance: -
CDR3aa: CASSIGDYGYTF
CDR3nt: TGTGCCAGTAGTATCGGGGACTATGGCTACACCTTC

j_gene: TRBJ2-5
d_gene: -
v_gene: TRBV20-1
abundance: -
CDR3aa: CSARTGETQYF
CDR3nt: TGCAGTGCTAGGACCGGAGAGACCCAGTACTTC

j_gene: TRBJ2-1
d_gene: -
v_gene: TRBV19
abundance: -
CDR3aa: CASSITDYNEQFF
CDR3nt: TGTGCCAGTAGTATTACAGATTACAATGAGCAGTTCTTC

j_gene: TRBJ1-2
d_gene: -
v_gene: TRBV19
abundance: few
CDR3aa: CASKDPGRYGYTF
CDR3nt: TGTGCCAGTAAGGATCCCGGGCGCTATGGCTACACCTTC

j_gene: TRBJ2-5
d_gene: -
v_gene: TRBV19
abundance: once
CDR3aa: CASSMGETQYF
CDR3nt: TGTGCCAGTAGTATGGGAGAGACCCAGTACTTC

j_gene: TRBJ1-1
d_gene: -
v_gene: TRBV15
abundance: few
CDR3aa: CATSRRVQNTEAFF
CDR3nt: TGTGCCACCAGCAGACGGGTCCAGAACACTGAAGCTTTCTTT

j_gene: TRBJ1-6
d_gene: -
v_gene: TRBV15
abundance: -
CDR3aa: CATSRETGLSSPLHF
CDR3nt: TGTGCCACCAGCAGAGAAACGGGTTTAAGTTCACCCCTCCACTTT

j_gene: TRBJ2-7
d_gene: TRBD2
v_gene: TRBV6-1
abundance: -
CDR3aa: CASSDGLAGSYEQYF
CDR3nt: TGTGCCAGCAGTGACGGACTAGCGGGTAGCTACGAGCAGTACTTC

j_gene: TRBJ1-5
d_gene: TRBD1
v_gene: TRBV4-2
abundance: -
CDR3aa: CASSPGTGGLLSNQPQHF
CDR3nt: TGTGCCAGCAGCCCCGGGACAGGGGGCCTCCTTAGCAATCAGCCCCAGCATTTT

j_gene: TRBJ1-1
d_gene: TRBD1
v_gene: TRBV19
abundance: -
CDR3aa: CASSVRDRNTEAFF
CDR3nt: TGTGCCAGTAGTGTCCGGGACAGAAACACTGAAGCTTTCTTT

j_gene: TRBJ1-2
d_gene: -
v_gene: TRBV7-8
abundance: -
CDR3aa: CASSSWDINYGYTF
CDR3nt: TGTGCCAGCAGCTCCTGGGACATAAACTATGGCTACACCTTC

j_gene: TRBJ2-1
d_gene: -
v_gene: TRBV7-3
abundance: -
CDR3aa: CASSLTRENEQFF
CDR3nt: TGTGCCAGCAGCTTAACGAGAGAGAATGAGCAGTTCTTC

j_gene: TRBJ2-7
d_gene: -
v_gene: TRBV7-2
abundance: many
CDR3aa: CASSPTGPYEQYF
CDR3nt: TGTGCCAGCAGCCCCACAGGGCCCTACGAGCAGTACTTC

j_gene: TRBJ2-5
d_gene: TRBD2
v_gene: TRBV5-1
abundance: once
CDR3aa: CASSLSTSKETQYF
CDR3nt: TGCGCCAGCAGCTTGTCGACTAGCAAAGAGACCCAGTACTTC

j_gene: TRBJ2-7
d_gene: TRBD1
v_gene: TRBV19
abundance: few
CDR3aa: CASSMGQGAYEQYF
CDR3nt: TGTGCCAGTAGTATGGGACAGGGGGCCTACGAGCAGTACTTC

j_gene: TRBJ2-7
d_gene: TRBD1
v_gene: TRBV29-1
abundance: -
CDR3aa: CSVGDRFYEQYF
CDR3nt: TGCAGCGTTGGGGACAGGTTCTACGAGCAGTACTTC